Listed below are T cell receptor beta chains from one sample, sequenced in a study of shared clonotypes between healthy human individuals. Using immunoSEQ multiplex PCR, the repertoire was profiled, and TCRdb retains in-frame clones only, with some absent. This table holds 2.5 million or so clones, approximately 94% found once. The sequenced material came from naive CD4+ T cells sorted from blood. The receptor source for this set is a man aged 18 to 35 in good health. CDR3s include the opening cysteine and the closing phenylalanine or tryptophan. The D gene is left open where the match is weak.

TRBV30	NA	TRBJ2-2	CAWSPDWRRDAGELFF
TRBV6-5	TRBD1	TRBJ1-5	CASSTGVGNQPQHF
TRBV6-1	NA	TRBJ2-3	CATPRRGTDTQYF
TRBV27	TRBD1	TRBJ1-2	CASSFSGGRGYTF
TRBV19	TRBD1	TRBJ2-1	CASSGVTGGSYNEQFF
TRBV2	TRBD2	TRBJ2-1	CATSLARYNEQFF
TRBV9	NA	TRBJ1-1	CASRQGFRMTEAFF
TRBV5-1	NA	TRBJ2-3	CASGSGRNTDTQYF
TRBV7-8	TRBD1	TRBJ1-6	CASSQARTGTIPSPLHF
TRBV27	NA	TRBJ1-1	CASSLWGEGTEAFF
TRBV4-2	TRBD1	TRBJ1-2	CASSQEVGRKQGIDGYTF
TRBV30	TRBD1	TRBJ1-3	CAWSTGAKRNTIYF
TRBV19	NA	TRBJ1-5	CASSIRGSNQPQHF
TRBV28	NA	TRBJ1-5	CASSPRAYSQPQHF
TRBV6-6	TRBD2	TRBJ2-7	CASSKMGTSSYEQYF
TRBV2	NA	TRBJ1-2	CASSQQGANYGYTF